These T cell receptor beta chains were read from a single sample in a study of brain T cells in children with intractable seizures. The assay was immunoSEQ multiplex PCR, and TCRdb's table has in-frame clones only and misses some. Among hundreds of thousands of clones listed, over 85% were seen once. The sample here was peripheral blood, taken 4 to 5 months after surgery. These receptors were collected from a boy under two years old with tuberous sclerosis and intractable seizures. Each CDR3 is given with its conserved first and last residue.

CDR3 protein: CASSLAGEDEQYF; V gene: TRBV7-9
CDR3 protein: CASSPGYIDLGPYEQYF; V gene: TRBV19
CDR3 protein: CASSVEGGSSYNEQFF; V gene: TRBV9
CDR3 protein: CASSSRGGTEAFF; V gene: TRBV7-9
CDR3 protein: CASSGEGTEAFF; V gene: TRBV11-3
CDR3 protein: CASSDSTYEQYF; V gene: TRBV6-6
CDR3 protein: CASSPRSVEQGEQYF; V gene: TRBV6-5
CDR3 protein: CASRPMGRPYGNTIYF; V gene: TRBV21-1
CDR3 protein: CASSESTGTWNPSGNTIYF; V gene: TRBV6-1
CDR3 protein: CASSRLTYEQYF; V gene: TRBV6-6
CDR3 protein: CASRLRVGNQPQHF; V gene: TRBV11-3
CDR3 protein: CAISELGGRSNQPQHF; V gene: TRBV10-3
CDR3 protein: CASSRDRSYEQYF; V gene: TRBV12-3/TRBV12-4
CDR3 protein: CASSPTSGYEQYF; V gene: TRBV7-4
CDR3 protein: CASSYLALETQYF; V gene: TRBV6-6
CDR3 protein: CASSEPESSGNTIYF; V gene: TRBV2
CDR3 protein: CASSEPKGGYTF; V gene: TRBV25-1
CDR3 protein: CSVGRQGGDYGYTF; V gene: TRBV29-1
CDR3 protein: CASSKRKLEGNQPQHF; V gene: TRBV7-9
CDR3 protein: CASSLSPSFVDTQYF; V gene: TRBV5-1
CDR3 protein: CASSQDVPWTGQYYGYTF; V gene: TRBV3-1/TRBV3-2
CDR3 protein: CASSKEAEPGVSTEAFF; V gene: TRBV21-1
CDR3 protein: CASSHRDRYSNQPQHF; V gene: TRBV19
CDR3 protein: CASGPGQGETQYF; V gene: TRBV10-1
CDR3 protein: CASSWGESDEQFF; V gene: TRBV6-5
CDR3 protein: CASSPGSSGGAGLYNEQFF; V gene: TRBV7-9
CDR3 protein: CASSRNRLNTEAFF; V gene: TRBV7-9
CDR3 protein: CASSIGQGNQPQHF; V gene: TRBV19
CDR3 protein: CASSSAAGANEKLFF; V gene: TRBV7-6
CDR3 protein: CASSPHITTHEQYF; V gene: TRBV28
CDR3 protein: CASTSWEGVTEAFF; V gene: TRBV5-6
CDR3 protein: CASSMDRYGGPYEQYF; V gene: TRBV19
CDR3 protein: CASSLPANSPLHF; V gene: TRBV28
CDR3 protein: CASSYSSLAGAYEQYF; V gene: TRBV6-2/TRBV6-3
CDR3 protein: CASSDRRQGGTDSPLHF; V gene: TRBV10-2
CDR3 protein: CASSQGTGRNTEAFF; V gene: TRBV3-1/TRBV3-2
CDR3 protein: CASSQDAGYNEQFF; V gene: TRBV4-1
CDR3 protein: CASSMGGGSDTQYF; V gene: TRBV19
CDR3 protein: CASSQGANTGELFF; V gene: TRBV4-1
CDR3 protein: CASSLGSLLGPLPDTQYF; V gene: TRBV13
CDR3 protein: CASSLGRRWNTEAFF; V gene: TRBV6-6